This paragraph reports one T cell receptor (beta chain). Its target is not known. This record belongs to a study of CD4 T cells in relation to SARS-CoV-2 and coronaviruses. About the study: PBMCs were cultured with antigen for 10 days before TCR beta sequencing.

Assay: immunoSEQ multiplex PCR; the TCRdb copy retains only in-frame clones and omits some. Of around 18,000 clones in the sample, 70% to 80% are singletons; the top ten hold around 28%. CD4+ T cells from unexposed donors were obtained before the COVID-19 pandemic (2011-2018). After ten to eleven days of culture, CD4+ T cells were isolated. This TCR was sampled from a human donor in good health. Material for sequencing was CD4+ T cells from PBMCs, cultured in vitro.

CDR3 sequence (DNA): TGTGCCAGTAGTTTCCGGGACGGCTACGAGCAGTACTTC. This sequence encodes CASSFRDGYEQYF. The chain recombines TRBV19 with TRBJ2-7; D possibly uses TRBD1 or TRBD2 (5 bases each). This CDR3 comprises 13 residues. V was trimmed by 5 bases and J by 3 bases, leaving 11 bases between them. Looked up from germline, CDR1 is LNHDA and CDR2 is SQIVND (reference sequence). Filled out from reference TRBV19 and TRBJ2-7, the complete variable domain reads DGGITQSPKYLFRKEGQNVTLSCEQNLNHDAMYWYRQDPGQGLRLIYYSQIVNDFQKGDIAEGYSVSREKKESFPLTVTSAQKNPTAFYLCASSFRDGYEQYFGPGTRLTVT.